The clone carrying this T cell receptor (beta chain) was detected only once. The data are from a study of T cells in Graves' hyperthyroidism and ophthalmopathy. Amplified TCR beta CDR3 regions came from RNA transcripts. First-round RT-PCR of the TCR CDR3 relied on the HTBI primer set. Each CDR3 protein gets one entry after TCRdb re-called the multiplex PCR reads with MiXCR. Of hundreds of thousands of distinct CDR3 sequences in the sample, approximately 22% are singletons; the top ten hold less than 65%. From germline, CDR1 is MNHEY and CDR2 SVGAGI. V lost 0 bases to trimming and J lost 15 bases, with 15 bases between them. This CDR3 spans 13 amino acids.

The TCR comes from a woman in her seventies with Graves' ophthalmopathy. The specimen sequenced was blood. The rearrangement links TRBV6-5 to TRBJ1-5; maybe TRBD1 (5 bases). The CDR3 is CASSYSTQALLHF. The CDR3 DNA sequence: TGTGCCAGCAGTTACTCGACACAGGCCCTTTTGCATTTT.